This T cell receptor beta chain was captured by sequencing in a study of blood T cell repertoires in COVID-19. Study-level information: The United States, Italy and Spain supplied acute and convalescent COVID-19 samples. Nucleic acid was either cDNA or gDNA, and it came from T cells, B-cell-depleted T cells, or PBMCs.

During active infection, Seattle patients enrolled and were then monitored through disease. The CDR3 is 14 residues long. Germline V gene sequence: CDR1 MDHEN, CDR2 SYDVKM. V was trimmed by 3 bases and J by 2 bases, leaving 8 bases between them. In the authors' methods: It was from reference gene primer amplification that nucleated cell counts were estimated. Assay: immunoSEQ multiplex PCR; the TCRdb copy retains only in-frame clones and omits some. V and J calls and clone size come straight from that table; D and trimming were deduced from the DNA. This table holds roughly 200,000 clones, 70% to 90% found once.

This TCR came from a person between 65 and 80 years old with COVID-19, enrolled during active disease. This chain uses TRBV28 with TRBJ1-3; a possible D gene is TRBD1 (5 bases). The sequenced material came from peripheral blood. The DNA for the CDR3 is TGTGCCAGCAGTTTTCACAGGCCTGGAAACACCATATATTTT. As protein: CASSFHRPGNTIYF.